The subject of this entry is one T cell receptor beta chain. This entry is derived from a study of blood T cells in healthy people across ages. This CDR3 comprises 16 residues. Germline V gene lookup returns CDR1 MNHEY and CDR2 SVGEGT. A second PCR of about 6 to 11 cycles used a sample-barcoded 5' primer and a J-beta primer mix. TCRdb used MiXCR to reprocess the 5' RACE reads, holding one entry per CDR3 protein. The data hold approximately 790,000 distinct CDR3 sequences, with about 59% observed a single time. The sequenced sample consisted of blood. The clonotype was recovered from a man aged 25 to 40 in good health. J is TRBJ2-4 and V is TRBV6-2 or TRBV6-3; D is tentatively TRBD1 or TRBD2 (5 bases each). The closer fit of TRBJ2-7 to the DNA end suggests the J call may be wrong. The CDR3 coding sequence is TGTGCCAGCACCGACTTGACAGCCTACAAGGGGAGCGAGCAGTACTTC. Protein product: CASTDLTAYKGSEQYF.